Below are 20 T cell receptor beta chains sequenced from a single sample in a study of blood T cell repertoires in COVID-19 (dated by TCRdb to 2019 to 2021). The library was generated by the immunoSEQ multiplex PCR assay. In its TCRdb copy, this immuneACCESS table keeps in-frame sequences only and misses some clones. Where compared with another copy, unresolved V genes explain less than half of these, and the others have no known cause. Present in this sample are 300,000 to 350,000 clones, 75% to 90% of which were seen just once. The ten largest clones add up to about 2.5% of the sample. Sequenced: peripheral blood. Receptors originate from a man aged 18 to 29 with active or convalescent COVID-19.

The CDR3 is CASSQERQISNQPQHF. The CDR3 nucleotides are TGCGCCAGCAGCCAAGAACGCCAGATTAGCAATCAGCCCCAGCATTTT. The chain uses TRBV4-3 and TRBJ1-5, with D hard to call. The CDR3 covers 16 residues. The V end lost 0 bases, the J end lost 0 bases, and 9 bases lay between the germline ends. Germline loops: CDR1 LGHNA, CDR2 YSLEER.

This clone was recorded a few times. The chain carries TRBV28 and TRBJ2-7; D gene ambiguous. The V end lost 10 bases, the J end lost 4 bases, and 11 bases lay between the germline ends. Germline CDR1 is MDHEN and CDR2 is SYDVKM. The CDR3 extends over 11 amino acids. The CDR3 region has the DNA TGTGCCACCGAACAGAATTACGAGCAGTACTTC. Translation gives CATEQNYEQYF.

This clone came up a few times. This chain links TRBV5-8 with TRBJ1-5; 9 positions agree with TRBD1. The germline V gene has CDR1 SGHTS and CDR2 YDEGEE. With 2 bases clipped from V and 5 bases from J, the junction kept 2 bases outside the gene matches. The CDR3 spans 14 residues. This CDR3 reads CASSFDRGYQPQHF. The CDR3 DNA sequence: TGTGCCAGCAGCTTTGACAGGGGGTATCAGCCCCAGCATTTT.

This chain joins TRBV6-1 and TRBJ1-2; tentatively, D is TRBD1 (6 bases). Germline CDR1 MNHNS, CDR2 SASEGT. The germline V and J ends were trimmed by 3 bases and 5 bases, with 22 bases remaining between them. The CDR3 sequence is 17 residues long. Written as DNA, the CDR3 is TGTGCCAGCAGTGAGTGGGATTGGGACAAGGCGGAGTATGGCTACACCTTC. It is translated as CASSEWDWDKAEYGYTF.

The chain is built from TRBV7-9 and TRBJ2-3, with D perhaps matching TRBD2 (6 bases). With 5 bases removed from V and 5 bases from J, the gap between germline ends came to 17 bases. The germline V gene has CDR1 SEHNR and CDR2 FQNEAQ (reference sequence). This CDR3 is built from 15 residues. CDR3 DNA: TGTGCCAGCAGCGCCAGGTCGGGGGAAGTAGATACGCAGTATTTT. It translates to CASSARSGEVDTQYF.

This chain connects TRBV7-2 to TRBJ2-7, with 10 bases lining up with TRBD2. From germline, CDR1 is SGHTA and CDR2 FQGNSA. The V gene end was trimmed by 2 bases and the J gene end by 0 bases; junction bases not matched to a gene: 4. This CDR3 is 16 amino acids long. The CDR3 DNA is TGTGCCAGCAGCTTAACCGGGACTAGCGCCTCCTACGAGCAGTACTTC. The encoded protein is CASSLTGTSASYEQYF. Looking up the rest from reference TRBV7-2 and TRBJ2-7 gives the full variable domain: GAGVSQSPSNKVTEKGKDVELRCDPISGHTALYWYRQSLGQGLEFLIYFQGNSAPDKSGLPSDRFSAERTGGSVSTLTIQRTQQEDSAVYLCASSLTGTSASYEQYFGPGTRLTVT.

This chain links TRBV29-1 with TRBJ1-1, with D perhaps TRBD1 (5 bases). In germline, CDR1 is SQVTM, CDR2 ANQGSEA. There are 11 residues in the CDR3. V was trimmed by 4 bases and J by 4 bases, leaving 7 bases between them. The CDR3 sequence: CSVAGATEAFF. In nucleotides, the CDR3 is TGCAGCGTTGCTGGGGCCACTGAAGCTTTCTTT.

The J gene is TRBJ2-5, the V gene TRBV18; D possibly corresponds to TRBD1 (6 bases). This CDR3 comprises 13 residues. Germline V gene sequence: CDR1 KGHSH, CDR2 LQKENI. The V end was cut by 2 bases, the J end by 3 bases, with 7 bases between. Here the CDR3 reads CASSPNREETQYF. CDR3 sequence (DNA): TGTGCCAGCTCACCAAACAGGGAAGAGACCCAGTACTTC.

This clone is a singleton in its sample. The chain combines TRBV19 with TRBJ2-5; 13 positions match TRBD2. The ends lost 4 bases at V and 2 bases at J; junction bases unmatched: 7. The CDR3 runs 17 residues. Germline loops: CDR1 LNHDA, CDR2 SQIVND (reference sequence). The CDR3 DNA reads TGTGCCAGTAGTACCTTCCGGACTAGCGGGGGTCAAGAGACCCAGTACTTC. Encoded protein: CASSTFRTSGGQETQYF.

CDR3 bases: TGCGCCAGCAGCCCAGCCCGACGCGGCTCTGAAGCTTTCTTT. It is translated as CASSPARRGSEAFF. The chain carries TRBV5-1 and TRBJ1-1; D is undetermined. Trimming pared 4 bases from V and 6 bases from J, leaving 16 bases between. The CDR3 has 14 residues. The V gene's germline CDR1 is SGHRS and CDR2 YFSETQ.

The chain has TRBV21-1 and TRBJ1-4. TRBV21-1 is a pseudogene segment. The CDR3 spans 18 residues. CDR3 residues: CASSNCWQGLATNEKLFF. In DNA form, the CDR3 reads TGTGCCAGCAGCAATTGCTGGCAGGGACTAGCAACTAATGAAAAACTGTTTTTT.

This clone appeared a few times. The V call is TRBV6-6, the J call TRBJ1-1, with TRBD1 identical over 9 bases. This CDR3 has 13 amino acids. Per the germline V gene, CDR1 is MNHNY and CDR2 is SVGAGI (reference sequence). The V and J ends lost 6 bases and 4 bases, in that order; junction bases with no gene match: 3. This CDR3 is CASRRTGVTEAFF. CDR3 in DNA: TGTGCCAGCAGACGGACAGGGGTCACTGAAGCTTTCTTT.

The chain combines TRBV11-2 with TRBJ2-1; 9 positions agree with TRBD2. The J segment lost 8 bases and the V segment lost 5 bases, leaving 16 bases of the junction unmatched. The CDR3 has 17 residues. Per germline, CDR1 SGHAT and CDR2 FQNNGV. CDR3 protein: CASSVLGLREGRHEQFF. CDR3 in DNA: TGTGCCAGCAGCGTCCTTGGTCTGCGGGAGGGCCGGCATGAGCAGTTCTTC. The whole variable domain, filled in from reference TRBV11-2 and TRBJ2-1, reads EAGVAQSPRYKIIEKRQSVAFWCNPISGHATLYWYQQILGQGPKLLIQFQNNGVVDDSQLPKDRFSAERLKGVDSTLKIQPAKLEDSAVYLCASSVLGLREGRHEQFFGPGTRLTVL.

CDR3 in amino acids: CASSLRQAGQEDTQYF. The DNA of the CDR3 is TGTGCCAGCAGCTTACGCCAAGCGGGACAGGAGGATACGCAGTATTTT. This chain connects TRBV7-9 to TRBJ2-3; TRBD1 is a possible D gene (8 bases). The CDR3 sequence is 16 residues long. Germline V gives CDR1 SEHNR, CDR2 FQNEAQ (reference sequence). V dropped 2 bases and J dropped 6 bases, with 18 bases sitting between them. Complete variable domain (other parts from reference TRBV7-9 and TRBJ2-3): DTGVSQNPRHKITKRGQNVTFRCDPISEHNRLYWYRQTLGQGPEFLTYFQNEAQLEKSRLLSDRFSAERPKGSFSTLEIQRTEQGDSAMYLCASSLRQAGQEDTQYFGPGTRLTVL.

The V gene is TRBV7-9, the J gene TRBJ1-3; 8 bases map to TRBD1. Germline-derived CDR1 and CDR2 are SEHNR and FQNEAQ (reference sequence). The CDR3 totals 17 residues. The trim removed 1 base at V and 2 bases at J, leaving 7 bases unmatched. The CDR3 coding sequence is TGTGCCAGCAGCTTAGGGACAGGGAAGGCTGCTGGAAACACCATATATTTT. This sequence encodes CASSLGTGKAAGNTIYF.

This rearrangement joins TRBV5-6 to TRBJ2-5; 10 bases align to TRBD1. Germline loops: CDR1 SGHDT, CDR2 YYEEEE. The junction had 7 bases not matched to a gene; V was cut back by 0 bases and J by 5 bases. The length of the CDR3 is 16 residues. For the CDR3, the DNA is TGTGCCAGCAGCTTGGAGGGACAGGGGTTATGGGAGACCCAGTACTTC. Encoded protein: CASSLEGQGLWETQYF. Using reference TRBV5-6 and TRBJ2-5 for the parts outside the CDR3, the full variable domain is DAGVTQSPTHLIKTRGQQVTLRCSPKSGHDTVSWYQQALGQGPQFIFQYYEEEERQRGNFPDRFSGHQFPNYSSELNVNALLLGDSALYLCASSLEGQGLWETQYFGPGTRLLVL.

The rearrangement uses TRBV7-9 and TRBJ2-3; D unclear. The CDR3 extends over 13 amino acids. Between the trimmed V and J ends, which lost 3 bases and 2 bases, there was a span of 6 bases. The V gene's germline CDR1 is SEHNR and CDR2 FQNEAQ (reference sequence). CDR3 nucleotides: TGTGCCAGCAGCTTTATTAACACAGATACGCAGTATTTT. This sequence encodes CASSFINTDTQYF.

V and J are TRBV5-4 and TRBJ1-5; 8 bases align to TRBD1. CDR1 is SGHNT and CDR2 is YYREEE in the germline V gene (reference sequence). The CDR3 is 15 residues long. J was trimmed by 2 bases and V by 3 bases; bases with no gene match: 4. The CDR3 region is CASSSDRDGNQPQHF. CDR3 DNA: TGTGCCAGCAGCTCGGACAGGGACGGCAATCAGCCCCAGCATTTT.

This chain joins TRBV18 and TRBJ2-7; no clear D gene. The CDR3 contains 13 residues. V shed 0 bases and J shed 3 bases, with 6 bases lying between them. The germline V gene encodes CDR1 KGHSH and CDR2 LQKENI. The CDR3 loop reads CASSPPTLYEQYF. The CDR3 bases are TGTGCCAGCTCACCACCAACTCTCTACGAGCAGTACTTC.

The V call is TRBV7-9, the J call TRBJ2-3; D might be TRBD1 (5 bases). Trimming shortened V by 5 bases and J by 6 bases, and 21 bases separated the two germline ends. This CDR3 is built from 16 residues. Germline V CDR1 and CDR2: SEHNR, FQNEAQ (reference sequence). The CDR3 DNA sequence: TGTGCCAGCAGCCCCGTTGACAGACGACTTGGGGATACGCAGTATTTT. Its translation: CASSPVDRRLGDTQYF.